This T cell receptor beta chain was retrieved from a study of cytomegalovirus exposure and HLA in healthy donors. The PCR contained 60 Vbeta and 13 Jbeta primers. The data were produced by immunoSEQ multiplex PCR, yet TCRdb's version contains in-frame clones alone and is incomplete. The sample contains 200,000 or so clones, approximately 80% of which appear only once. The origin of this receptor is a woman in her 50s in good health and CMV-seropositive. Material for sequencing was PBMCs.

CDR3 sequence: CASTIARGGSPLHF. CDR3 in DNA: TGTGCCAGCACTATCGCCCGGGGAGGTTCACCCCTCCACTTT. The chain joins TRBV6-1 to TRBJ1-6; D not certain. The CDR3 loop spans 14 amino acids. Germline V gene sequence: CDR1 MNHNS, CDR2 SASEGT. The ends were cut back, 7 bases at V and 9 bases at J, with 16 bases in the middle.